This T cell receptor (beta chain) was documented in a study of blood T cell repertoires in COVID-19 (dated by TCRdb to the early 2020s). General notes on the study: The collaborator samples originated in the United States, Italy and Spain and spanned the acute and convalescent phases of COVID-19. The samples were drawn from two sources: the first 160 participants of the ongoing ImmuneRACE study, and 1,200 or so subjects contributed by 6 global collaborators. Nearly every sample came with metadata listing a de-identified subject ID, COVID-19 status, age in years and sex. The prospective study material was composed of cDNA or gDNA derived from T cells, B-cell-depleted T cells, or PBMCs. The dataset comprised deeply sampled blood TCRbeta repertoires from subjects exposed to, actively infected with, or recovered from COVID-19. HLA class I and class II types, where available, came from metadata supplied by the sample provider rather than from assay-based typing. The repertoires were released in a freely available public database meant as a resource for research on the immune response to SARS-CoV-2.

The immunoSEQ Assay, a bias-controlled multiplex PCR, was used to amplify TCRbeta CDR3 regions from genomic DNA. Processing in the source paper ran as follows. Nucleated cell counts per sample were estimated from amplification of reference gene primers within the assay. Sequence reads were collapsed and filtered to measure the absolute abundance of every unique TCRbeta CDR3 rearrangement. For each sample, productive Simpson clonality was calculated by taking the square root of Simpson's diversity index across productive rearrangements. TCRdb retrieved this table from immuneACCESS and kept in-frame rearrangements only. Not all clones are present; in checked studies, unresolved V genes account for under half, and no reason is known for the remainder. V and J calls and clone size are those listed in that table; D and trimming were worked out from the DNA. The sample table holds 300,000 to 400,000 clones, of which about 87% were seen once. The ten largest make up about 6% of the sample.

One collaborating source in Seattle enrolled patients during active infection and followed them longitudinally through the course of disease. Whole blood was collected in K2EDTA tubes by collaborating institutions according to the institutions' own protocols. For TCRbeta analysis, collaborator samples were shipped as frozen whole blood, as isolated PBMCs, or as DNA extracted from either sample type. What the study reported, not specific to this receptor: Clinical and demographic metadata were provided uncurated, with the amount varying by source and participant.

About this clone: Its antigen specificity is not known. Base quality data are lacking; no much larger clone is found one base away.

CDR1 and CDR2 (MNHNY, SVGAGI) derive from the germline V gene (reference sequence). V lost 0 bases and J lost 8 bases, and the count of bases not matched to a germline gene is 5. Counted from cysteine to phenylalanine, this CDR3 has 16 amino acids. Left in the record is the CDR3 DNA by itself, 48 bases read in frame from the first base. Material for sequencing was peripheral blood. The sequence links TRBV6-6 to TRBJ2-1; TRBD2 lines up with 12 middle nucleotides. This TCR came from a woman between 50 and 59 years old with COVID-19, enrolled during active disease. The DNA is TGTGCCAGCAGTTACTCGACTAGCGGGAGTGGGGATGAGCAGTTCTTC. This translates into CASSYSTSGSGDEQFF.